One sample yielded the 14 T cell receptor beta chains listed below, sequenced in a study of blood T cell repertoires in COVID-19. Assay used: immunoSEQ multiplex PCR; TCRdb lists only in-frame clones, some missing. The profile covers 70,000 to 95,000 clones, with 85% to 90% appearing a single time and 5% to 6.5% taken by the ten largest. The sample consisted of peripheral blood. These receptors were taken from a woman older than 75 with active COVID-19.

The J gene is TRBJ2-5, the V gene TRBV9, with D uncertain. Germline CDR1 SGDLS, CDR2 YYNGEE. V shed 0 bases and J shed 2 bases, with 8 bases lying between them. The CDR3 contains 14 residues. The CDR3 bases are TGTGCCAGCAGCGTAGATCCCCGTCAAGAGACCCAGTACTTC. Translation: CASSVDPRQETQYF.

V gene TRBV2 combines with J gene TRBJ1-2; 8 bases fit TRBD1. There are 14 residues in the CDR3. Germline V gene lookup returns CDR1 SNHLY and CDR2 FYNNEI. V dropped 6 bases and J dropped 2; count of bases not matched to a gene: 5. The chain's CDR3 is CASSLRQGNYGYTF. As DNA, the CDR3 is TGTGCCAGCAGCTTACGACAGGGGAACTATGGCTACACCTTC.

This chain connects TRBV9 to TRBJ1-1, with TRBD1 matching 9 bases. The CDR3 covers 15 residues. Unmatched junction bases numbered 8, after V lost 0 bases and J lost 8 bases. The germline V gene encodes CDR1 SGDLS and CDR2 YYNGEE. The DNA for the CDR3 is TGTGCCAGCAGCGTAGATCCGGGACAGGGCCGCGAAGCTTTCTTT. It specifies CASSVDPGQGREAFF.

V usage is TRBV11-3 and J usage is TRBJ2-5; 10 bases are shared with TRBD2. The length of the CDR3 is 15 residues. Germline CDR1 SGHNT, CDR2 YENEEA. With 4 bases clipped from V and 3 bases from J, the junction kept 5 bases outside the gene matches. The CDR3 nucleotides are TGTGCCAGCAGCTACGGGCTAGCGGGAGAAGAGACCCAGTACTTC. This sequence encodes CASSYGLAGEETQYF. Full variable domain (missing parts from reference TRBV11-3 and TRBJ2-5): EAGVVQSPRYKIIEKKQPVAFWCNPISGHNTLYWYLQNLGQGPELLIRYENEEAVDDSQLPKDRFSAERLKGVDSTLKIQPAELGDSAVYLCASSYGLAGEETQYFGPGTRLLVL.

A single count supports this clone. The chain uses TRBV7-2 and TRBJ2-2; D ambiguous. Trimming removed 10 bases from V and 4 bases from J, with 10 bases in between. The length of the CDR3 is 12 residues. Germline V gives CDR1 SGHTA, CDR2 FQGNSA. The CDR3, as DNA: TGTGCCAACACGCCAGGCACCGGGGAGCTGTTTTTT. Translating it yields CANTPGTGELFF.

This clone showed up just once. The chain has TRBV19 and TRBJ1-2; possibly TRBD1 for D (5 bases). Germline V gene sequence: CDR1 LNHDA, CDR2 SQIVND (reference sequence). The V end was cut by 5 bases, the J end by 9 bases, with 13 bases between. This CDR3 comprises 12 residues. The chain's CDR3 is CASSPVRGSYTF. CDR3 coding DNA: TGTGCCAGTAGTCCCGTTCGGGGGAGCTACACCTTC.

The chain couples TRBV7-2 to TRBJ2-7; possibly TRBD2 for D (5 bases). Germline V gene lookup returns CDR1 SGHTA and CDR2 FQGNSA. The CDR3 covers 14 residues. V lost 2 bases to trimming and J lost 4 bases, with 12 bases between them. CDR3: CASSLRRGSYEQYF. The DNA of the CDR3 is TGTGCCAGCAGCTTACGACGGGGTTCATACGAGCAGTACTTC.

The rearrangement uses TRBV5-5 and TRBJ1-1; D uncertain. Germline V gene sequence: CDR1 SGHKS, CDR2 YYEKEE (reference sequence). V was trimmed by 2 bases and J by 3 bases, leaving 5 bases between them. The CDR3 loop spans 12 amino acids. The CDR3 spells CASSFRYTEAFF. The CDR3 DNA reads as TGTGCCAGCAGCTTCAGATACACTGAAGCTTTCTTT.

The J gene is TRBJ2-4, the V gene TRBV6-2 or TRBV6-3; the D gene is possibly TRBD1 (5 bases). Germline CDR1 MNHEY, CDR2 SVGEGT. This CDR3 is 15 amino acids long. Trimming removed 5 bases from V and 1 base from J, with 12 bases in between. CDR3 loop: CASSTTVGAKNIQYF. In DNA form, the CDR3 reads TGTGCCAGCAGTACGACAGTAGGGGCCAAAAACATTCAGTACTTC.

The gene calls are TRBV5-6 and TRBJ2-4, with 7 bases fitting TRBD1. The CDR3 is 14 amino acids. The V segment lost 4 bases and the J segment 5 bases; nucleotides outside the gene matches: 6. The germline V gene encodes CDR1 SGHDT and CDR2 YYEEEE. The CDR3 reads CASSLTGSENIQYF. For the CDR3, the DNA is TGTGCCAGCAGCCTGACAGGGTCCGAAAACATTCAGTACTTC.

This clone appeared a few times. The chain couples TRBV18 to TRBJ2-2, with a tentative D call TRBD1 (5 bases). Trimming removed 9 bases from V and 2 bases from J, with 13 bases in between. The V gene's germline CDR1 is KGHSH and CDR2 LQKENI. The CDR3 runs to 14 residues. The CDR3: CASFQGANTGELFF. In nucleotides, the CDR3 is TGTGCCAGTTTTCAAGGGGCAAACACCGGGGAGCTGTTTTTT.

This sequence joins TRBV7-3 and TRBJ2-1; D perhaps matches TRBD1 (6 bases). V was pared by 5 bases and J by 8 bases, with 16 bases between. Looked up from germline, CDR1 is SGHTA and CDR2 is FQGTGA. The CDR3 has 14 residues. The CDR3 loop reads CASSTGTHGDEQFF. DNA of the CDR3: TGTGCCAGCAGCACCGGGACACACGGCGATGAGCAGTTCTTC.

The rearrangement uses TRBV9 and TRBJ1-1; no clear D gene. This CDR3 has 16 amino acids. Trimming left V 3 bases short and J 1 base short, with 16 bases between. Looked up from germline, CDR1 is SGDLS and CDR2 is YYNGEE. The CDR3 coding sequence is TGTGCCAGCAGCGCGCCCCCCGAGAGAGGGAACACTGAAGCTTTCTTT. Translating it yields CASSAPPERGNTEAFF.

The gene calls are TRBV6-6 and TRBJ2-1, with 11 bases lining up with TRBD2. The V segment lost 7 bases and the J segment 5 bases; nucleotides outside the gene matches: 4. Germline CDR1 MNHNY, CDR2 SVGAGI (reference sequence). The CDR3 has 14 amino acids. The CDR3 region is CASTLAGGNNEQFF. In DNA, the CDR3 is TGTGCCAGCACCCTAGCGGGAGGTAACAATGAGCAGTTCTTC.